This T cell receptor (beta chain) stems from a study of T cell repertoires in aging, cancer and after chemotherapy (dated by TCRdb to between 2018 and 2020). Looking at the study overall: Donors were distributed across six age groups ranging from 30 or younger to 70 or older, with at least three individuals included per group. Alongside under 100 healthy donors serving as a reference group, the cohort included approximately 220 cancer patients, of whom roughly 92 had hematological cancers and more than 120 had solid cancers. Several million TCR reads were contained in the full dataset. Control TCR repertoires from healthy donors were recorded over several months to years, and clear clonal overlap was observed across re-sampling. Peripheral blood TCR beta repertoires from healthy donors and cancer patients were profiled to examine immunoaging and T cell reconstitution after chemotherapy. The paper as a whole reports these results and caveats: Compared with age-matched healthy donors, untreated patients with either hematological or solid cancers had significantly lower TCR diversity in the blood along with higher clonality. According to the authors, the repertoire data do not permit conclusions about immunological memory after chemotherapy. An increase in median generation probability over the chemotherapy interval was observed in both cancer cohorts, suggesting that the repertoire was reconstituted through rebound thymic output. In healthy donors, the decline in TCR diversity with age was mainly due to loss of richness, whereas in cancer patients loss of evenness also played a role.

In regard to this clonotype: Its antigen is unknown. No clone much larger than this one lies a single base away; base qualities are absent.

TCR beta rearrangements were amplified from genomic DNA isolated from peripheral blood, not from sorted cells or RNA. Rearranged TRB sequences spanning V, D and J segments were amplified in a multiplex touch-down PCR with a mixed TRB-A/B primer pool. Two consecutive PCR reactions with Phusion HS II polymerase added Illumina adapters and sample indices to the amplicons. Amplicons were gel-purified using the NucleoSpin Gel and PCR Clean-up kit and were subsequently checked with Qubit and an Agilent 2100 Bioanalyzer. Sequencing of the libraries was done on an Illumina MiSeq with paired-end, single-indexed 600-cycle runs. Concerning the study's data processing: Processing of the TRB sequences was carried out with MiXCR versions 2.12 and 3.0.5. Each unique CDR3 nucleotide sequence was counted as one clone, and only productive sequences with at least two reads were retained. Shannon diversity, evenness, clonality (one minus evenness), and alpha-parameterized diversity profiles from alpha 0 to 5 were included as repertoire metrics. The IGoR algorithm was used to calculate generation probabilities of clones in the paired pre- and post-chemotherapy samples. TCRdb reran the public reads through fastp at Q25 and MiXCR, keeping productive beta chains. A single entry per CDR3 protein holds the most common genes and DNA from its merged rows. TCRdb's processing, not the authors', yielded these V and J calls. Recorded for this sample are about 13,000 distinct CDR3 sequences; roughly 28% of them occurred a single time. Of the sample, about 2.8% is held by the ten largest clones.

From the cysteine up to the phenylalanine, the CDR3 has a length of 16 residues. Only the CDR3 DNA stays, 48 bases, in frame from base 1. The germline V gene encodes CDR1 MGHRA and CDR2 YSYEKL. V is clipped by 0 bases and J by 7 bases, and the sequence between their germline boundaries is 18 bases long. Sequenced: blood. The rearranged segments are TRBV4-1 and TRBJ1-1; TRBD1 might be the D gene, on 5 matching bases. The clonotype comes from a human donor in good health. In nucleotides, the sequence is TGCGCCAGCAGCCAAGATGTACCGGACGGGGGGAGTGAAGCTTTCTTT. It is translated as CASSQDVPDGGSEAFF.